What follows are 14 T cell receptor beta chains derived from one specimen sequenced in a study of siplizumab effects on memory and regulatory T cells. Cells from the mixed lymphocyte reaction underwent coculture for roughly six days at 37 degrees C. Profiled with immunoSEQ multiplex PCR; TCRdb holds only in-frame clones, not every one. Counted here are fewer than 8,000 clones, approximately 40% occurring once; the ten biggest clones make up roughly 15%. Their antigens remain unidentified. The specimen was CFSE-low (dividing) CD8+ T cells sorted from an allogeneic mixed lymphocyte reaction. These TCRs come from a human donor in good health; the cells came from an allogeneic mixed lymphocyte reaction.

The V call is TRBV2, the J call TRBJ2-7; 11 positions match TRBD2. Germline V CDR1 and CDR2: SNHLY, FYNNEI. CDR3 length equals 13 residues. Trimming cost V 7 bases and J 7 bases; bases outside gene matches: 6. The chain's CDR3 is CASNPSGRREQYF. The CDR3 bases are TGTGCCAGCAATCCTAGCGGGAGGAGGGAGCAGTACTTC.

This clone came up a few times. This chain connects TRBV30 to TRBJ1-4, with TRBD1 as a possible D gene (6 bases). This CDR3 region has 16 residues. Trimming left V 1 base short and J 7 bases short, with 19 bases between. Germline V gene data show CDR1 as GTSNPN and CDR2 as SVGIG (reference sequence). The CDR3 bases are TGTGCCTGGAGTGGAATAACGGACAGCGCTTTTGAAAAACTGTTTTTT. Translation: CAWSGITDSAFEKLFF.

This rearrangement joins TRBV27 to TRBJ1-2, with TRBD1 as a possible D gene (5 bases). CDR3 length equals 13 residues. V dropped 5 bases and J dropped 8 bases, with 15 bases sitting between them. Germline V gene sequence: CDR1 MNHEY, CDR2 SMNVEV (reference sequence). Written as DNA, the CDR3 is TGTGCCAGCAGTACAGGAGGTGGGTCGGGCTACACCTTC. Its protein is CASSTGGGSGYTF.

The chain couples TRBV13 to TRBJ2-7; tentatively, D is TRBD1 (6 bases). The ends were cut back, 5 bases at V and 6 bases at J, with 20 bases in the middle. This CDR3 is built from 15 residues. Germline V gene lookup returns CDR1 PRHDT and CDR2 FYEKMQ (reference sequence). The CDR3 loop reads CASSQSSGALLEQYF. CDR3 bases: TGTGCCAGCAGCCAGTCCTCAGGGGCTCTTCTCGAGCAGTACTTC. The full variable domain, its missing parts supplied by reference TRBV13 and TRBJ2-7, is AAGVIQSPRHLIKEKRETATLKCYPIPRHDTVYWYQQGPGQDPQFLISFYEKMQSDKGSIPDRFSAQQFSDYHSELNMSSLELGDSALYFCASSQSSGALLEQYFGPGTRLTVT.

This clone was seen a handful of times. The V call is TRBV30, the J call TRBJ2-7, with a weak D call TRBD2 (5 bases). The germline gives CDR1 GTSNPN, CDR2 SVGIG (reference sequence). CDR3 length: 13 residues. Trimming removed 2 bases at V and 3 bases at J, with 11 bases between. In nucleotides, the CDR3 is TGTGCCTGGAGTATGACTACTCTCTACGAGCAGTACTTC. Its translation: CAWSMTTLYEQYF.

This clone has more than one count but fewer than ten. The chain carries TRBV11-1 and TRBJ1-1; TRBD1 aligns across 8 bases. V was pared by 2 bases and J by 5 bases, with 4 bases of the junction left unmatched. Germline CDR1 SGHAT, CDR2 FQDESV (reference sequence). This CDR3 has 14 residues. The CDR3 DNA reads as TGTGCCAGCAGCTTAACAGGGGGGTATACTGAAGCTTTCTTT. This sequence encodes CASSLTGGYTEAFF. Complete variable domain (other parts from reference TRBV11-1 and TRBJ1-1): EAEVAQSPRYKITEKSQAVAFWCDPISGHATLYWYRQILGQGPELLVQFQDESVVDDSQLPKDRFSAERLKGVDSTLKIQPAELGDSAMYLCASSLTGGYTEAFFGQGTRLTVV.

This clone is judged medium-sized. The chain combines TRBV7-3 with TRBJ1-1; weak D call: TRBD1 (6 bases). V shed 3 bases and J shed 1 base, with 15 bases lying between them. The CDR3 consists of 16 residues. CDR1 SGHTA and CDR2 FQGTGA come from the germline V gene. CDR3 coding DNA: TGTGCCAGCAGCTTTCGACAGGACGGACAGAACACTGAAGCTTTCTTT. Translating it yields CASSFRQDGQNTEAFF.

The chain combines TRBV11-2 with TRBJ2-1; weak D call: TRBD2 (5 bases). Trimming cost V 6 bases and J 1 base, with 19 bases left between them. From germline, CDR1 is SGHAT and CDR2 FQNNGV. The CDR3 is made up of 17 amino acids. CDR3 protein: CASRSRRESMSYNEQFF. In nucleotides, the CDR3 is TGTGCCAGCAGATCTCGTCGGGAATCAATGTCCTACAATGAGCAGTTCTTC.

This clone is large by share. The CDR3 DNA sequence: TGTGCCAGCAGTCCAGAGGGGTACACTGAAGCTTTCTTT. Translating it yields CASSPEGYTEAFF. The chain recombines TRBV4-2 with TRBJ1-1, with D perhaps matching TRBD1 (5 bases). V lost 6 bases to trimming and J lost 3 bases, with 11 bases between them. This CDR3 has 13 amino acids. Germline lookup yields CDR1 LGHNA and CDR2 YNFKEQ.

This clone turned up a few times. This CDR3 reads CASSFFDHKNIQYF. The CDR3 nucleotides are TGTGCCAGCAGCTTTTTTGACCACAAAAACATTCAGTACTTC. This sequence joins TRBV5-4 and TRBJ2-4; no reliable D call. The CDR3 contains 14 residues. Trimming shortened V by 2 bases and J by 3 bases, and 9 bases separated the two germline ends. The germline V gene has CDR1 SGHNT and CDR2 YYREEE (reference sequence). Filled out from reference TRBV5-4 and TRBJ2-4, the complete variable domain reads ETGVTQSPTHLIKTRGQQVTLRCSSQSGHNTVSWYQQALGQGPQFIFQYYREEENGRGNFPPRFSGLQFPNYSSELNVNALELDDSALYLCASSFFDHKNIQYFGAGTRLSVL.

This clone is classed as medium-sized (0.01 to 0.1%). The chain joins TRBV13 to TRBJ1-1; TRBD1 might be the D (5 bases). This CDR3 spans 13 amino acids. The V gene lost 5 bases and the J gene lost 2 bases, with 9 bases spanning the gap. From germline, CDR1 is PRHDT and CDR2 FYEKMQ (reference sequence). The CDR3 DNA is TGTGCCAGCAGCAGACAGAGCAACACTGAAGCTTTCTTT. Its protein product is CASSRQSNTEAFF.

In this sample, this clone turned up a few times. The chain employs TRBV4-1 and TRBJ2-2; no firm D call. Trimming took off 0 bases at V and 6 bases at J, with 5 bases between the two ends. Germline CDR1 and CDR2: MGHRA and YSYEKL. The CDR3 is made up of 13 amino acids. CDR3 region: CASSQEIAGELFF. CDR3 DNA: TGCGCCAGCAGCCAAGAGATAGCCGGGGAGCTGTTTTTT.

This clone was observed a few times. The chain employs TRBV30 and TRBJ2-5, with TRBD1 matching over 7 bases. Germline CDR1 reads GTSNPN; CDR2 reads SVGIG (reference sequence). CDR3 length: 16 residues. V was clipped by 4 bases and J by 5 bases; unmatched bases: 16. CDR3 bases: TGTGCCTGGAAATTTCCGGGACAGCCACTTTGGGAGACCCAGTACTTC. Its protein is CAWKFPGQPLWETQYF. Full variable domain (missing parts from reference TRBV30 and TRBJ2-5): SQTIHQWPATLVQPVGSPLSLECTVEGTSNPNLYWYRQAAGRGLQLLFYSVGIGQISSEVPQNLSASRPQDRQFILSSKKLLLSDSGFYLCAWKFPGQPLWETQYFGPGTRLLVL.

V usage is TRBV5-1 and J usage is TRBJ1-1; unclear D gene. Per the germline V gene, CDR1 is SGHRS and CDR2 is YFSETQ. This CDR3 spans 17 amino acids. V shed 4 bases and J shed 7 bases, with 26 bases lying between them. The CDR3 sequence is CASSPTPRFESLFEAFF. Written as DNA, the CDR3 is TGCGCCAGCAGCCCAACTCCCCGTTTCGAGAGCCTCTTTGAAGCTTTCTTT.